The 27 T cell receptor beta chains listed next were all sequenced from one sample in a study of neurological immune-mediated disorders. Time point described: longitudinal time-point 3. One entry per CDR3 protein results from TCRdb running MiXCR on the 5' RACE reads. The data hold 85,000 to 110,000 distinct CDR3 sequences, with about a tenth observed a single time. What was sequenced was PBMCs. These receptors were collected from a female donor with HTLV-1-associated myelopathy (HAM/TSP).

This clonotype showed up many times. The J gene is TRBJ2-5, the V gene TRBV9, with unresolved D. Germline V CDR1 and CDR2: SGDLS, YYNGEE. V lost 0 bases and J 5 bases, leaving 8 bases between the germline ends. This CDR3 has 13 amino acids. The CDR3 DNA follows: TGTGCCAGCAGCGTAGCTGGGGTCGAGACCCAGTACTTC. This gives the protein CASSVAGVETQYF. Full variable domain (missing parts from reference TRBV9 and TRBJ2-5): DSGVTQTPKHLITATGQRVTLRCSPRSGDLSVYWYQQSLDQGLQFLIQYYNGEERAKGNILERFSAQQFPDLHSELNLSSLELGDSALYFCASSVAGVETQYFGPGTRLLVL.

This clonotype was seen repeatedly, ten times or more. The V and J genes are TRBV5-6 and TRBJ2-1; D may be TRBD2 (6 bases). This CDR3 is built from 15 residues. Trimming took off 3 bases at V and 3 bases at J, with 13 bases between the two ends. Germline V lookup: CDR1 SGHDT, CDR2 YYEEEE. The CDR3, as DNA: TGTGCCAGCAGCTCTCCCCGGCGGGGCTACAATGAGCAGTTCTTC. It encodes CASSSPRRGYNEQFF.

This rearrangement joins TRBV12-3 or TRBV12-4 to TRBJ2-1; maybe TRBD2 (6 bases). Trimming removed 5 bases at V and 9 bases at J, with 23 bases between. This CDR3 spans 16 amino acids. The CDR3: CASSSVRTNMEGEQFF. For the CDR3, the DNA is TGTGCCAGCAGTAGCGTGAGGACTAATATGGAGGGTGAGCAGTTCTTC.

This clonotype was detected many times. This chain connects TRBV25-1 to TRBJ1-2; 9 positions match TRBD1. The V and J ends lost 3 bases and 7 bases, in that order; junction bases with no gene match: 9. The CDR3 totals 15 residues. Germline values: CDR1 MGHDK, CDR2 SYGVNS. DNA of the CDR3: TGTGCCAGCAGTGACTCCGGGACAGGGTTTCGTGGCTACACCTTC. Its protein is CASSDSGTGFRGYTF.

Details on this clonotype: A single base separates this from a much larger clone, so it may be a read error. V and J are TRBV5-1 and TRBJ2-3; 12 bases are a match to TRBD2. Per the germline V gene, CDR1 is SGHRS and CDR2 is YFSETQ. The CDR3 runs to 14 residues. The CDR3 loop is CASRTSGGTDTRYF. For the CDR3, the DNA is TGCGCCAGCAGGACTAGCGGGGGCACAGATACGCGGTATTTT.

This clonotype has a count of ten or more. The V gene is TRBV7-2, the J gene TRBJ2-5, with 7 bases identical to TRBD1. The CDR3 totals 14 residues. Germline CDR1 and CDR2: SGHTA and FQGNSA. Germline trimming cut 4 bases from V and 5 bases from J; bases unmatched to any gene: 7. CDR3: CASSSLDRVETQYF. The CDR3 DNA reads TGTGCCAGCAGCTCCCTAGACAGGGTGGAGACCCAGTACTTC.

This clonotype was observed many times. The chain links TRBV5-6 to TRBJ1-5; TRBD1 aligns across 11 bases. CDR3 length equals 13 residues. The germline V gene has CDR1 SGHDT and CDR2 YYEEEE. Trimming cost V 4 bases and J 7 bases; bases outside gene matches: 1. The CDR3 reads CASSGTGGQPQHF. The CDR3 nucleotides read TGTGCCAGCAGCGGGACAGGGGGACAGCCCCAGCATTTT.

Many counts were recorded for this clonotype. The J gene is TRBJ2-1, the V gene TRBV28; 11 positions agree with TRBD2. The CDR3 consists of 15 residues. The V gene's germline CDR1 is MDHEN and CDR2 SYDVKM. Trimming at V came to 5 bases and at J to 5 bases, leaving 5 bases not matched to a gene. The CDR3 region has the DNA TGTGCCAGCAGTGCGACTAGCGGGGCTGACAATGAGCAGTTCTTC. As protein: CASSATSGADNEQFF.

Ten or more counts support this clonotype. V is TRBV7-9 and J is TRBJ2-7; 9 bases are a match to TRBD1. Germline CDR1 is SEHNR and CDR2 is FQNEAQ (reference sequence). The CDR3 is 15 amino acids. J was trimmed by 2 bases and V by 5 bases; bases with no gene match: 7. As DNA, the CDR3 is TGTGCCAGCAGCCGGGACAGGGCCAGACCCTACGAGCAGTACTTC. Protein product: CASSRDRARPYEQYF.

This clonotype has a count of ten or more. This chain connects TRBV13 to TRBJ2-3, with TRBD1 matching over 8 bases. CDR1 and CDR2 (germline): PRHDT, FYEKMQ (reference sequence). V was pared by 5 bases and J by 2 bases, with 6 bases of the junction left unmatched. The CDR3 extends over 15 amino acids. The chain's CDR3 is CASSTNRGDTDTQYF. The CDR3 bases are TGTGCCAGCAGCACCAACAGGGGGGACACAGATACGCAGTATTTT.

In its sample, this clonotype was seen many times. Its ends do not fully match the called genes, so a read error is possible. The gene calls are TRBV15 and TRBJ2-5, with TRBD2 as a possible D gene (5 bases). CDR1 is LNHNV and CDR2 is YYDKDF in the germline V gene (reference sequence). The CDR3 spans 14 residues. CDR3 amino acids: CATSRLTGGETQYF. The DNA of the CDR3 is TGTGCTACCAGCAGATTGACGGGCGGGGAGACCCAGTACTTC. Drawing the rest from reference TRBV15 and TRBJ2-5, the complete variable domain is DAMVIQNPRYQVTQFGKPVTLSCSQTLNHNVMYWYQQKSSQAPKLLFHYYDKDFNNEADTPDNFQSRRPNTSFCFLDIRSPGLGDTAMYLCATSRLTGGETQYFGPGTRLLVL.

The sample holds many counts of this clonotype. This sequence joins TRBV7-2 and TRBJ2-3, with 10 nucleotides matching TRBD1. The CDR3 consists of 17 residues. CDR1 is SGHTA, CDR2 FQGNSA, per germline. The V segment lost 5 bases and the J segment 4 bases; nucleotides outside the gene matches: 12. CDR3 loop: CASSKDRDRGVSDTQYF. The CDR3 DNA is TGTGCCAGCAGCAAAGACCGGGACAGGGGCGTTTCAGATACGCAGTATTTT.

A few counts support this clonotype. Its ends do not fully match the called genes, so a read error is possible. The V call is TRBV7-2, the J call TRBJ2-7, with D perhaps given as TRBD1 or TRBD2 (5 bases each). CDR3 length equals 15 residues. Germline V gene data show CDR1 as SGHTA and CDR2 as FQGNSA. The CDR3 DNA sequence: TGTGCCAGCAGCCGCGTGGGGGTGGGAGAATACGGGCAGTACTTC. As protein: CASSRVGVGEYGQYF.

This clonotype was counted at least ten times. The rearrangement joins TRBV7-9 to TRBJ2-1; a possible D gene is TRBD1 (6 bases). Germline CDR1 reads SEHNR; CDR2 reads FQNEAQ (reference sequence). This CDR3 spans 18 amino acids. Trimming cost V 5 bases and J 2 bases, with 22 bases left between them. The CDR3 bases are TGTGCCAGCAGCATCTCTACGATCGGGACACCTACCTACAATGAGCAGTTCTTC. It specifies CASSISTIGTPTYNEQFF.

As to this clonotype: A much larger clone differs by one base, so this may be a read error. The chain carries TRBV7-2 and TRBJ1-5; 7 bases are a match to TRBD1. Germline V CDR1 and CDR2: SGHTA, FQGNSA. There are 15 residues in the CDR3. V lost 3 bases and J lost 6; bases outside the gene matches: 8. CDR3: CASSFAQGDGQPQHF. In DNA form, the CDR3 reads TGTGCCAGCAGCTTCGCTCAGGGGGATGGTCAGCCCCAGCATTTT.

By sample share, this clonotype is medium-sized. This chain uses TRBV5-1 with TRBJ2-7, with TRBD1 identical over 9 bases. CDR3 size: 15 residues. Trimming at V came to 0 bases and at J to 7 bases, leaving 8 bases not matched to a gene. CDR1 is SGHRS and CDR2 is YFSETQ in the germline V gene. DNA of the CDR3: TGCGCCAGCAGCTTGGCCGGGACAGGGACCCGGGAGCAGTACTTC. Protein sequence: CASSLAGTGTREQYF. Variable domain in full (rest from reference TRBV5-1 and TRBJ2-7): KAGVTQTPRYLIKTRGQQVTLSCSPISGHRSVSWYQQTPGQGLQFLFEYFSETQRNKGNFPGRFSGRQFSNSRSEMNVSTLELGDSALYLCASSLAGTGTREQYFGPGTRLTVT.

This clonotype has at least ten counts. This chain links TRBV20-1 with TRBJ2-7; TRBD1 is a possible D gene (6 bases). This CDR3 is built from 15 residues. The V gene's germline CDR1 is DFQATT and CDR2 SNEGSKA (reference sequence). V lost 0 bases to trimming and J lost 3 bases, with 15 bases between them. The CDR3 here is CSARDHRVVFYEQYF. The CDR3 DNA sequence: TGCAGTGCTAGAGATCACAGGGTGGTTTTCTACGAGCAGTACTTC.

This clonotype ranks as medium-sized. V and J are TRBV7-2 and TRBJ2-3; D uncertain. CDR3 length: 13 amino acids. CDR1 and CDR2 (germline): SGHTA, FQGNSA. V gave up 5 bases and J gave up 2 bases, with 8 bases separating them. CDR3 amino acids: CASSLENTDTQYF. For the CDR3, the DNA is TGTGCCAGCAGCCTCGAGAACACAGATACGCAGTATTTT. Looking up the rest from reference TRBV7-2 and TRBJ2-3 gives the full variable domain: GAGVSQSPSNKVTEKGKDVELRCDPISGHTALYWYRQSLGQGLEFLIYFQGNSAPDKSGLPSDRFSAERTGGSVSTLTIQRTQQEDSAVYLCASSLENTDTQYFGPGTRLTVL.

This clonotype was recorded many times. This chain uses TRBV20-1 with TRBJ2-7; 7 positions match TRBD1. The CDR3 length is 14 residues. V lost 4 bases, J lost 4 bases, and 10 bases stayed unmatched. Germline-derived CDR1 and CDR2 are DFQATT and SNEGSKA (reference sequence). This CDR3 reads CSATLQGRSYEQYF. Here the CDR3 DNA reads TGCAGTGCTACACTACAGGGGCGAAGTTACGAGCAGTACTTC.

The genes are TRBV18 and TRBJ2-5; 9 positions agree with TRBD1. The J segment lost 4 bases and the V segment lost 3 bases, leaving 12 bases of the junction unmatched. Germline CDR1 and CDR2: KGHSH and LQKENI. The CDR3 is 17 amino acids. CDR3 residues: CASSPIREPDRGETQYF. The CDR3 region has the DNA TGTGCCAGCTCACCCATACGGGAACCGGACAGGGGAGAGACCCAGTACTTC.

This clonotype was counted at least ten times. This chain links TRBV10-3 with TRBJ1-1; D is perhaps TRBD1 (5 bases). From germline, CDR1 is ENHRY and CDR2 SYGVKD. The germline V and J ends were trimmed by 5 bases and 4 bases, with 14 bases remaining between them. CDR3 size: 14 residues. CDR3 DNA: TGTGCCATCAGTCTTCAGGGAGAGGTCACTGAAGCTTTCTTT. Translation gives CAISLQGEVTEAFF.

This clonotype was recorded at least ten times. This chain joins TRBV10-3 and TRBJ2-5; D possibly corresponds to TRBD1 (5 bases). V was shortened by 6 bases and J by 1 base, with 18 bases between the two germline ends. The length of the CDR3 is 16 residues. Per germline, CDR1 ENHRY and CDR2 SYGVKD. DNA for the CDR3: TGTGCCATCAGCTCAAGGACAAACGTCGGCCAAGAGACCCAGTACTTC. As protein: CAISSRTNVGQETQYF.

This clonotype has at least ten counts. The genes are TRBV9 and TRBJ1-1; 7 nucleotides align to TRBD1. The CDR3 is made up of 16 amino acids. V trimming: 3 bases; J trimming: 1 base; junction bases outside the gene matches: 9. Germline CDR1 reads SGDLS; CDR2 reads YYNGEE. The CDR3 loop is CASSDRDRLSNTEAFF. The CDR3 region has the DNA TGTGCCAGCAGCGACCGGGACAGACTTTCGAACACTGAAGCTTTCTTT.

This clonotype was seen at least ten times. V gene TRBV2 combines with J gene TRBJ2-5; 7 nucleotides line up with TRBD2. CDR3 length: 13 amino acids. With 2 bases clipped from V and 4 bases from J, the junction kept 1 base outside the gene matches. Germline V gene sequence: CDR1 SNHLY, CDR2 FYNNEI. As DNA, the CDR3 is TGTGCCAGCAGTGAATGGGGGGGAGAGACCCAGTACTTC. Its translation is CASSEWGGETQYF.

This clonotype was seen at least ten times. The rearrangement uses TRBV20-1 and TRBJ1-3; the D is unclear. Germline V lookup: CDR1 DFQATT, CDR2 SNEGSKA (reference sequence). The CDR3 covers 14 residues. The V gene lost 4 bases and the J gene lost 0 bases, with 10 bases spanning the gap. CDR3 protein: CSAMDVGSGNTIYF. CDR3 sequence (DNA): TGCAGTGCTATGGACGTAGGCTCTGGAAACACCATATATTTT.

This clonotype came up many times. The rearrangement joins TRBV5-1 to TRBJ2-3; 7 bases match TRBD1. There are 14 residues in the CDR3. After removal of 4 bases from V and 1 base from J, the junction contained 3 bases not matched to a gene. Germline V gives CDR1 SGHRS, CDR2 YFSETQ. The CDR3: CASSEGTGTDTQYF. CDR3 in DNA: TGCGCCAGCAGCGAAGGGACAGGCACAGATACGCAGTATTTT. Full variable domain (remainder filled in from reference TRBV5-1 and TRBJ2-3): KAGVTQTPRYLIKTRGQQVTLSCSPISGHRSVSWYQQTPGQGLQFLFEYFSETQRNKGNFPGRFSGRQFSNSRSEMNVSTLELGDSALYLCASSEGTGTDTQYFGPGTRLTVL.

This clonotype was observed many times. The chain carries TRBV12-3 or TRBV12-4 and TRBJ2-7, with D perhaps TRBD1 or TRBD2 (6 bases each). With 10 bases removed from V and 4 bases from J, the gap between germline ends came to 23 bases. The CDR3 sequence is 15 residues long. CDR3 sequence: CANSQVGGSFYEQYF. The DNA for the CDR3 is TGTGCCAACAGCCAGGTCGGGGGCTCCTTTTACGAGCAGTACTTC.